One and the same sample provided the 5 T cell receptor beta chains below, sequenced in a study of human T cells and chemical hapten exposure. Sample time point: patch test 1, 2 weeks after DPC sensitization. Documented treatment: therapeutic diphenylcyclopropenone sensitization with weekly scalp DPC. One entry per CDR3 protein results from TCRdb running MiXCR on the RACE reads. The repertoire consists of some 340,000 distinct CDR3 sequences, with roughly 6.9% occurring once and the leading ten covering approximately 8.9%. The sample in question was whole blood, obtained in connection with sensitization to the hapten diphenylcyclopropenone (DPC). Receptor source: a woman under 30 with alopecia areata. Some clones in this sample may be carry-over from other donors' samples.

The CDR3 sequence: CASSPIGDRQETQYF. The CDR3 nucleotides are TGTGCCAGCTCACCGATTGGGGACAGACAAGAGACCCAGTACTTC. The rearrangement joins TRBV18 to TRBJ2-5, with TRBD1 matching 7 bases. The CDR3 sequence is 15 residues long. Germline V gene data show CDR1 as KGHSH and CDR2 as LQKENI. V gave up 3 bases and J gave up 2 bases; unmatched junction bases: 6.

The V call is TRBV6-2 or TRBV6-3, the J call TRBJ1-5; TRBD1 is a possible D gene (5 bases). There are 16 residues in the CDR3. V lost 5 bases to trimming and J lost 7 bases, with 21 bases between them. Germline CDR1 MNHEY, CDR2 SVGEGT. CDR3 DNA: TGTGCCAGCAGTCCATTTTTCCAGGGTCTCGGGCAGCCCCAGCATTTT. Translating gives CASSPFFQGLGQPQHF.

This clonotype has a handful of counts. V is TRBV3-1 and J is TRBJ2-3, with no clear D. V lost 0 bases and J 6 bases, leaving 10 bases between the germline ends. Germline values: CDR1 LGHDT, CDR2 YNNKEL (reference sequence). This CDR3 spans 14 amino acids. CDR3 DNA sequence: TGTGCCAGCAGCCAAGACCCAGGTCCGGATACGCAGTATTTT. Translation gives CASSQDPGPDTQYF.

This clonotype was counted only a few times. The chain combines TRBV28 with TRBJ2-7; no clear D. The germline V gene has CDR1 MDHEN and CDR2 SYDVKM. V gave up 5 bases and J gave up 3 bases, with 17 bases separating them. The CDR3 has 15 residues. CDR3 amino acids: CASSQLSGSYYEQYF. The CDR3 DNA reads TGTGCCAGCAGTCAACTGAGTGGGTCCTACTACGAGCAGTACTTC.

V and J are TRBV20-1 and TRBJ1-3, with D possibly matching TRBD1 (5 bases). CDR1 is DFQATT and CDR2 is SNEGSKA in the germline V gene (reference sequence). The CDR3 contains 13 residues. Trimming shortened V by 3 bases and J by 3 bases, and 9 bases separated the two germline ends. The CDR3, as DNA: TGCAGTGCTAGTTGGGGGGATGGAAACACCATATATTTT. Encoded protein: CSASWGDGNTIYF.